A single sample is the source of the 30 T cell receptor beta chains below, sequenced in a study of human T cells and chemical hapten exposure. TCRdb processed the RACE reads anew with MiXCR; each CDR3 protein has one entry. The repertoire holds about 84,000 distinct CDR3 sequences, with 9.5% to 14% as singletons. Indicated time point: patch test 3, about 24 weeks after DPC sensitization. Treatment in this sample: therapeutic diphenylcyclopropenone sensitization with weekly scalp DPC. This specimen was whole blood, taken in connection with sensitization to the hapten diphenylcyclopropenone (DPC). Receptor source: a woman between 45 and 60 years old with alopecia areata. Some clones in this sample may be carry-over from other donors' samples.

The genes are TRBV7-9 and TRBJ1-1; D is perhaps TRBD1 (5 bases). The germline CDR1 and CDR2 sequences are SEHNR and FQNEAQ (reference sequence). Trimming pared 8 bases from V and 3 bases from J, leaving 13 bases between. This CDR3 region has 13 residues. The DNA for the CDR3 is TGTGCCAGCCACCGAATGGGGGACACTGAAGCTTTCTTT. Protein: CASHRMGDTEAFF.

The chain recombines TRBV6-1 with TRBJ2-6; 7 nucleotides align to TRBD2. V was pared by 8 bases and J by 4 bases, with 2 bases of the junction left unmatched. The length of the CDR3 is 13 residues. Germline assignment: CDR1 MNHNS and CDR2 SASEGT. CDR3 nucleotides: TGTGCCAGCGGGGGGGGAGGGGCCAACGTCCTGACTTTC. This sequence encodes CASGGGGANVLTF.

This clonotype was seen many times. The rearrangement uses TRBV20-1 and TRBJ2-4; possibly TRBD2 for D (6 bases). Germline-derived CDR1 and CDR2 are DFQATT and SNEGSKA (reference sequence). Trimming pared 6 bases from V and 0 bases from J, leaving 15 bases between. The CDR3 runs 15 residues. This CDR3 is CSAHGTPIAKNIQYF. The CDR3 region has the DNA TGCAGTGCCCACGGGACTCCCATAGCCAAAAACATTCAGTACTTC.

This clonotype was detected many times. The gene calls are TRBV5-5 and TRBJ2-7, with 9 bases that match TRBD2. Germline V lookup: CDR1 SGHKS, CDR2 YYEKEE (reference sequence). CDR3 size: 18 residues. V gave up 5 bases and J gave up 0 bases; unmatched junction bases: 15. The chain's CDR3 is CASRILVAGGRVSYEQYF. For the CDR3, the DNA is TGTGCCAGCAGGATACTGGTTGCGGGAGGGCGTGTCTCCTACGAGCAGTACTTC. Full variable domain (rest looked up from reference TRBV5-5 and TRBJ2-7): DAGVTQSPTHLIKTRGQQVTLRCSPISGHKSVSWYQQVLGQGPQFIFQYYEKEERGRGNFPDRFSARQFPNYSSELNVNALLLGDSALYLCASRILVAGGRVSYEQYFGPGTRLTVT.

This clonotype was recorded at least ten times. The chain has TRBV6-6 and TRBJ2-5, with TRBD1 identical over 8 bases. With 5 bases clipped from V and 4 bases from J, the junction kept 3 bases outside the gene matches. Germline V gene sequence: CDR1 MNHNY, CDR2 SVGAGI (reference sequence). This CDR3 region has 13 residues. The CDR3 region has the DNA TGTGCCAGCAGTACGGGACAGGCAGAGACCCAGTACTTC. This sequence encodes CASSTGQAETQYF.

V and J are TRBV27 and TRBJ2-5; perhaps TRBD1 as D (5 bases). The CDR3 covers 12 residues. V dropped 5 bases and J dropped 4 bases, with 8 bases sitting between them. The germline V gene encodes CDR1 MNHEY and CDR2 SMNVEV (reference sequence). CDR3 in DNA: TGTGCCAGCAGTAACAGGCGAGAGACCCAGTACTTC. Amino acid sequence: CASSNRRETQYF.

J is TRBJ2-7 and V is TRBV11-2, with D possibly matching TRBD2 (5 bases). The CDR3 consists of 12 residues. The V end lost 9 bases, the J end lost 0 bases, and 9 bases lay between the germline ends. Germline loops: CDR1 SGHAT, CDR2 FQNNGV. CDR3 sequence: CARRVGSYEQYF. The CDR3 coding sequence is TGTGCCAGGAGGGTGGGCTCCTACGAGCAGTACTTC.

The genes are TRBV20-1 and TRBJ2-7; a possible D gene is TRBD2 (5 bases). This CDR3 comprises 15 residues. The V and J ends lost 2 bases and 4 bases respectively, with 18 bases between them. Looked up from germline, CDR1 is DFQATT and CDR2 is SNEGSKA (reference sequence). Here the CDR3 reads CSARREDGISYEQYF. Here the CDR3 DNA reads TGCAGTGCTAGACGTGAAGACGGGATTTCTTACGAGCAGTACTTC.

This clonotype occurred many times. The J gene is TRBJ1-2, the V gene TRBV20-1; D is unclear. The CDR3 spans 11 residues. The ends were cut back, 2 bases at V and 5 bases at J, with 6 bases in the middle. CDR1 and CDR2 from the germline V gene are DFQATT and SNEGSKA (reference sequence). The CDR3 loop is CSARSRYGYTF. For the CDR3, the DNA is TGCAGTGCTAGAAGCAGATATGGCTACACCTTC.

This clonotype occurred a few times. DNA for the CDR3: TGTGCCAGCAGTGGTCAAGGGAACTATGGCTACACCTTC. It yields the protein CASSGQGNYGYTF. The genes are TRBV27 and TRBJ1-2, with no clear D. Germline CDR1 MNHEY, CDR2 SMNVEV (reference sequence). The CDR3 covers 13 residues. Trimming cost V 5 bases and J 2 bases, with 9 bases left between them.

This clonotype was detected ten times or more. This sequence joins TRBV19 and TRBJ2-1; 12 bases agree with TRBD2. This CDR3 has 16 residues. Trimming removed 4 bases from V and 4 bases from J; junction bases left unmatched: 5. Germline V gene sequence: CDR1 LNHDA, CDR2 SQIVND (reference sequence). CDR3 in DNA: TGTGCCAGTAGTAACCCGGGACTAGCGGGTTACAATGAGCAGTTCTTC. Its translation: CASSNPGLAGYNEQFF.

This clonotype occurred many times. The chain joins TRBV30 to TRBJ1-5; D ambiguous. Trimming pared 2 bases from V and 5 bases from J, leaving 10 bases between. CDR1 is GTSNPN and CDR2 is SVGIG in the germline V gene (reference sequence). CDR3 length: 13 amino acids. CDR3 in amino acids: CAWSRQEDQPQHF. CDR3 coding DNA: TGTGCCTGGAGTAGGCAGGAGGATCAGCCCCAGCATTTT.

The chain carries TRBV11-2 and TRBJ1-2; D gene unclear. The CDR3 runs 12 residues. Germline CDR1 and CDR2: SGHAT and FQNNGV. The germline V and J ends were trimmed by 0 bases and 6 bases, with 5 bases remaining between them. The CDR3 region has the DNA TGTGCCAGCAGCTTAGACCGACATGGCTACACCTTC. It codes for CASSLDRHGYTF.

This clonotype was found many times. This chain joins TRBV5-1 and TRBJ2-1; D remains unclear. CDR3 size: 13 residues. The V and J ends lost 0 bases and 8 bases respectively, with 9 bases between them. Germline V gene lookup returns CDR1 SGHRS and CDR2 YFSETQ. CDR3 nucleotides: TGCGCCAGCAGCTTGGCCTTGGGCTATGAGCAGTTCTTC. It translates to CASSLALGYEQFF. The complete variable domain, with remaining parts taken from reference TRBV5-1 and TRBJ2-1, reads KAGVTQTPRYLIKTRGQQVTLSCSPISGHRSVSWYQQTPGQGLQFLFEYFSETQRNKGNFPGRFSGRQFSNSRSEMNVSTLELGDSALYLCASSLALGYEQFFGPGTRLTVL.

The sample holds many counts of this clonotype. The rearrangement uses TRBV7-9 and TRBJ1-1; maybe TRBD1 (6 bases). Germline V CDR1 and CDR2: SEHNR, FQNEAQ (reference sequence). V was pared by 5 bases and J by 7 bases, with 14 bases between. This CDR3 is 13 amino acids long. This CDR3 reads CASSPTGTVEAFF. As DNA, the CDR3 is TGTGCCAGCAGCCCGACAGGAACCGTTGAAGCTTTCTTT.

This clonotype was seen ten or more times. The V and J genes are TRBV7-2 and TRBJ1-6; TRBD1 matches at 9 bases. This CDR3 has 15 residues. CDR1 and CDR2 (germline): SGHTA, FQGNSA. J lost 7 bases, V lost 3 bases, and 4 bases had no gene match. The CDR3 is CASSFQQGANSPLHF. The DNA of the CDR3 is TGTGCCAGCAGCTTCCAACAGGGGGCCAATTCACCCCTCCACTTT.

CDR3 DNA: TGTGCCAGCAGCCCCCGGAGGGGCTTTTTTGAGCAGTTCTTC. Its translation is CASSPRRGFFEQFF. The J gene is TRBJ2-1, the V gene TRBV11-2; D may be TRBD2 (6 bases). This CDR3 is 14 amino acids long. Germline V gives CDR1 SGHAT, CDR2 FQNNGV. The V end lost 5 bases, the J end lost 9 bases, and 17 bases lay between the germline ends.

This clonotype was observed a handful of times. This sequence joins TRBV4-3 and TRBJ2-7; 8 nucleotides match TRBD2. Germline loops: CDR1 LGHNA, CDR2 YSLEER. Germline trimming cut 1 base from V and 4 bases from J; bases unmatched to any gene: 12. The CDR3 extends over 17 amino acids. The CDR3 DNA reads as TGCGCCAGCAGCCAAGCGGCAGCGGGAGATATCTTTTACGAGCAGTACTTC. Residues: CASSQAAAGDIFYEQYF.

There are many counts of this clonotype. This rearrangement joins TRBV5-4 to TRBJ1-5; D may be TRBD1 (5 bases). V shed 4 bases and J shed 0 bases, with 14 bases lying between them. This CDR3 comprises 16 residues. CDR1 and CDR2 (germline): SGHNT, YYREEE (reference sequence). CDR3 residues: CASSRGGPDSNQPQHF. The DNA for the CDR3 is TGTGCCAGCAGCCGCGGGGGTCCGGATAGCAATCAGCCCCAGCATTTT.

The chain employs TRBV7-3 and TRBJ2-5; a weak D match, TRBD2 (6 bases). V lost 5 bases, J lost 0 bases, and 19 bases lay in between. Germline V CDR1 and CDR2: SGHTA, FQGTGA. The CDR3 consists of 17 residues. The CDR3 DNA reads TGTGCCAGCAGCCATACCTCCTCCAAGCGGGACCAAGAGACCCAGTACTTC. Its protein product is CASSHTSSKRDQETQYF.

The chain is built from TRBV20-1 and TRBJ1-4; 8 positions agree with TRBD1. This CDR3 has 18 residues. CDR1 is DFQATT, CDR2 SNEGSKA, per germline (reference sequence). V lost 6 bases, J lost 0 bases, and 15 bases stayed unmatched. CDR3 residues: CSATPGQGFLATNEKLFF. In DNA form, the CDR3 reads TGCAGTGCCACTCCCGGACAGGGATTTCTTGCAACTAATGAAAAACTGTTTTTT.

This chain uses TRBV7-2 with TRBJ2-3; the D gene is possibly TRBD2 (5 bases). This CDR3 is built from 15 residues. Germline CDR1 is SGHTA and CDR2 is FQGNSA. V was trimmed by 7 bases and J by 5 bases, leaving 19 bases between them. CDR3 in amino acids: CASNPGRGWVDTQYF. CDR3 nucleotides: TGTGCCAGCAACCCCGGACGAGGGTGGGTAGATACGCAGTATTTT.

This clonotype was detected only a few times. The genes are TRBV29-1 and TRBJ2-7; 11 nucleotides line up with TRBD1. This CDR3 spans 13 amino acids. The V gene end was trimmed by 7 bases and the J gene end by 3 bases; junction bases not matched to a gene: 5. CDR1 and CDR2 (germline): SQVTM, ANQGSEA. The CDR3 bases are TGCAGCGCCGGGACAGGGGGGTACTACGAGCAGTACTTC. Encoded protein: CSAGTGGYYEQYF.

The CDR3 bases are TGCAGCGTGGAACGGGGGGCTACAGATACGCAGTATTTT. Its translation: CSVERGATDTQYF. This chain uses TRBV29-1 with TRBJ2-3, with D tentatively TRBD2 (7 bases). The germline V and J ends were trimmed by 6 bases and 3 bases, with 13 bases remaining between them. The CDR3 runs 13 residues. The germline CDR1 and CDR2 sequences are SQVTM and ANQGSEA.

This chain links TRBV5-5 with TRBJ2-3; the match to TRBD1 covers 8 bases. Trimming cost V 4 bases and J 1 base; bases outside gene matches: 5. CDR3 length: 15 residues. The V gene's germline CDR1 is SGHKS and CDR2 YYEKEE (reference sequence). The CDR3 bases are TGTGCCAGCAGCGGGACAGGTCGGGGCACAGATACGCAGTATTTT. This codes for CASSGTGRGTDTQYF.

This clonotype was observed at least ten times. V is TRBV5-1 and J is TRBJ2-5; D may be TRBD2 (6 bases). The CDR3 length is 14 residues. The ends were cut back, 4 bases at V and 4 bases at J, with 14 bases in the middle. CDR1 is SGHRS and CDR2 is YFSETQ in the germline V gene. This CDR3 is CASSLEGSGETQYF. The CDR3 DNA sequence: TGCGCCAGCAGCCTGGAGGGGTCGGGAGAGACCCAGTACTTC. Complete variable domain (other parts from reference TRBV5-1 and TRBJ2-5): KAGVTQTPRYLIKTRGQQVTLSCSPISGHRSVSWYQQTPGQGLQFLFEYFSETQRNKGNFPGRFSGRQFSNSRSEMNVSTLELGDSALYLCASSLEGSGETQYFGPGTRLLVL.

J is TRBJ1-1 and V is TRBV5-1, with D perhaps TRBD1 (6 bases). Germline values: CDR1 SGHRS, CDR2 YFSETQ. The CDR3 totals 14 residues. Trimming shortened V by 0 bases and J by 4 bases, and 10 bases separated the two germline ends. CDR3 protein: CASSLVGGGTEAFF. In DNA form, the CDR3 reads TGCGCCAGCAGCTTGGTCGGGGGCGGCACTGAAGCTTTCTTT.

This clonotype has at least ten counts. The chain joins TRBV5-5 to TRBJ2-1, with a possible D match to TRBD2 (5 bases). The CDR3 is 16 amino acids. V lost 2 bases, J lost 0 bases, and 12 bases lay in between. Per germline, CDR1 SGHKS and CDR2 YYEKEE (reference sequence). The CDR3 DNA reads TGTGCCAGCAGCTTAGTAGGAGGCAGCTCCTACAATGAGCAGTTCTTC. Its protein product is CASSLVGGSSYNEQFF.

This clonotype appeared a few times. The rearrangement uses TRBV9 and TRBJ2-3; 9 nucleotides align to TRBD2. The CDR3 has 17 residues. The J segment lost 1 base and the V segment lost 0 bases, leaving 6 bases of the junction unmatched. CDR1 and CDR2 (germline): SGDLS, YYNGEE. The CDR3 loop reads CASSVGVAGARTDTQYF. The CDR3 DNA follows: TGTGCCAGCAGCGTAGGGGTAGCGGGAGCTCGCACAGATACGCAGTATTTT.

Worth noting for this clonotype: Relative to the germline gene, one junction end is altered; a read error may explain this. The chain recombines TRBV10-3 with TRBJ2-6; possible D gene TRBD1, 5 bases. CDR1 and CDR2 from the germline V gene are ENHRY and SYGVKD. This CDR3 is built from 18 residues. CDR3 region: CAITPRDGILTGANVLIF. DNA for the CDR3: TGTGCCATCACCCCAAGGGATGGGATATTAACTGGGGCCAACGTCCTGATTTTC.